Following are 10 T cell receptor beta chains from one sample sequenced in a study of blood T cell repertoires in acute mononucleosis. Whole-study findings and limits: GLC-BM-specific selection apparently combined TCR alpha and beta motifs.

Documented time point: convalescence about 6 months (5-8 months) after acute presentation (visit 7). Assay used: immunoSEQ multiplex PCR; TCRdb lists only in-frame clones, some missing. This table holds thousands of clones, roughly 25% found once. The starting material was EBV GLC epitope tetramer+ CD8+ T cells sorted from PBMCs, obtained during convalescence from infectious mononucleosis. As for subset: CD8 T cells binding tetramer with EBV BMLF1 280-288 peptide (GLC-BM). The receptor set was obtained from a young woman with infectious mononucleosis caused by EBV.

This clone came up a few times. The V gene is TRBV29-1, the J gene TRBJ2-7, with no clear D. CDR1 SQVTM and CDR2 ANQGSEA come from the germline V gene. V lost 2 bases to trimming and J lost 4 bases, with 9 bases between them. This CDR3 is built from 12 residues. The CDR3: CSVELERYEQYF. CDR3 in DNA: TGCAGCGTTGAACTGGAGCGATACGAGCAGTACTTC.

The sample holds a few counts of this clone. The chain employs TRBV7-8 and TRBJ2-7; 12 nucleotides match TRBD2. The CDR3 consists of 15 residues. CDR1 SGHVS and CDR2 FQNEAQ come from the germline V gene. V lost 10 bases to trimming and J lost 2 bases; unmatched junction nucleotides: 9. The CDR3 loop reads CATRTSGTAAYEQYF. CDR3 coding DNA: TGTGCCACGCGGACTAGCGGGACAGCTGCCTACGAGCAGTACTTC.

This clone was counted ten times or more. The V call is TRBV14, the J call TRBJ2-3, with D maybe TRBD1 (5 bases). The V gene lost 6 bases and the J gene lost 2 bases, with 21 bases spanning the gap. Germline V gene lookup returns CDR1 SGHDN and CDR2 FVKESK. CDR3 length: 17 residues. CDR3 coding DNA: TGTGCCAGCAGTTTGATCCAGGGATCCCAATACACAGATACGCAGTATTTT. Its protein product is CASSLIQGSQYTDTQYF.

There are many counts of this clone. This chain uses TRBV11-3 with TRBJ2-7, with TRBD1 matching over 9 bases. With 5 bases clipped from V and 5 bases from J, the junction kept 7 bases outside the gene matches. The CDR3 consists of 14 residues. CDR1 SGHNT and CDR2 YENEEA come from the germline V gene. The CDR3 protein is CASSPGQGGHEQYF. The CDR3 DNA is TGTGCCAGCAGCCCGGGACAGGGTGGCCACGAGCAGTACTTC.

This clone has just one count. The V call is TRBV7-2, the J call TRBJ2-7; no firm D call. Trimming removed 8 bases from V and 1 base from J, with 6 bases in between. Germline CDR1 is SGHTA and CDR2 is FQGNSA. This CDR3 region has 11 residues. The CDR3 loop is CASSLSYEQYF. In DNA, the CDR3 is TGTGCCAGCTCACTTTCCTACGAGCAGTACTTC.

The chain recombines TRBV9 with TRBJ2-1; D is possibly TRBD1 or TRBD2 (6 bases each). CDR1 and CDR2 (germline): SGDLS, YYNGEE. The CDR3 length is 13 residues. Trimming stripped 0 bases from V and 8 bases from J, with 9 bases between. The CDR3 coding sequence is TGTGCCAGCAGCGTAGAGGGGGGCGATGAGCAGTTCTTC. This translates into CASSVEGGDEQFF.

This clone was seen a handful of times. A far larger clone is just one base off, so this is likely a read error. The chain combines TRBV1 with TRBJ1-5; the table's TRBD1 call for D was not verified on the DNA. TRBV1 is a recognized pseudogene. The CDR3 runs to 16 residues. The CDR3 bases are TGCGCCAGCAGCCAAGATCCCCGGGACAGGGATCAGCCCCAGCATTTT. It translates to CASSQDPRDRDQPQHF.

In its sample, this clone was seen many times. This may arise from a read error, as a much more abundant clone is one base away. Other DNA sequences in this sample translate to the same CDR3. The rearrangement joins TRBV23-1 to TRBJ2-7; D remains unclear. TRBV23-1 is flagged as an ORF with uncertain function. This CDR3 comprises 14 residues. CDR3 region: CASSQIAGSYEQYF. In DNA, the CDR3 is TGTGCCAGCAGCCAAATTGCAGGATCCTACGAGCAGTACTTC.

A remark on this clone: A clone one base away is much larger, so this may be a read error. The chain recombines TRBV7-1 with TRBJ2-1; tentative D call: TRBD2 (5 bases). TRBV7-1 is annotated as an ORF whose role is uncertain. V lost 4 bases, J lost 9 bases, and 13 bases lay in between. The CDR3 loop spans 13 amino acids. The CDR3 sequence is CASSLASGGEQFF. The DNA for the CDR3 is TGTGCCAGCAGCTTAGCGAGCGGCGGTGAGCAGTTCTTC.

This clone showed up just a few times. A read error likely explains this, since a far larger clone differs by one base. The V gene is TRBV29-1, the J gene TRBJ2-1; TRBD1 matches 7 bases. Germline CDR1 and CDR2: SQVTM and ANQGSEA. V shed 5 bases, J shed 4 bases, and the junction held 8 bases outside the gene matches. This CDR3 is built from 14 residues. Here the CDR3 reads CSVRPGTDYNEQFF. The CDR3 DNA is TGCAGCGTTCGTCCCGGGACAGATTACAATGAGCAGTTCTTC.